This T cell receptor beta chain was found in a study of shared clonotypes between healthy human individuals. The overall study: The donor pool was made up of a couple of women and three men aged 18 to 49. Researchers assigned three CD4 naive, three CD4 memory, two CD8 naive and one CD8 memory plate to each donor.

A note on this clone: Its specificity is unknown.

Study outcomes and limitations: Clonotype sharing across donors was expected to vary with sequencing depth.

Germline V gene sequence: CDR1 SGDLS, CDR2 YYNGEE. Between the trimmed V and J ends, which lost 4 bases and 8 bases, there was a span of 13 bases. This CDR3 is 13 amino acids long. Researchers ran the assay at a deep level. Data came from immunoSEQ multiplex PCR; TCRdb stores just in-frame clones and leaves some out. The table has about 1.4 million clones, around 97% seen once. V gene TRBV9 combines with J gene TRBJ1-3; D is ambiguous. The TCR comes from a man younger than 40 in good health. The specimen sequenced was naive CD4+ T cells sorted from blood. The subset denotes: CD45RA+ positively selected. CDR3 coding DNA: TGTGCCAGCAGCCCTTCCGGTGGCTACACCATATATTTT. Translating gives CASSPSGGYTIYF.